Presented here are 15 T cell receptor beta chains from one specimen sequenced in a study of T cells in Graves' hyperthyroidism and ophthalmopathy. Amplification of TCR beta CDR3 regions was performed using RNA transcripts as template. The study used the HTBI primer set for a first-round RT-PCR of the TCR CDR3. A single record per CDR3 protein comes from TCRdb applying MiXCR to the multiplex PCR reads. The data contain 300,000 to 500,000 distinct CDR3 sequences, over 13% of them singletons. Sequenced: blood. All receptors derive from a middle-aged man with Graves' ophthalmopathy.

This clonotype occurred many times. V usage is TRBV2 and J usage is TRBJ1-3; the D is unclear. The CDR3 runs to 15 residues. The germline gives CDR1 SNHLY, CDR2 FYNNEI. V dropped 6 bases and J dropped 3 bases, with 15 bases sitting between them. CDR3 DNA sequence: TGTGCCAGCAGAAACTCGGGGAGCGGTGGAAACACCATATATTTT. It codes for CASRNSGSGGNTIYF.

The rearrangement links TRBV9 to TRBJ2-7; no clear D gene. The length of the CDR3 is 14 residues. The V end lost 0 bases, the J end lost 2 bases, and 9 bases lay between the germline ends. In germline, CDR1 is SGDLS, CDR2 YYNGEE. CDR3 protein: CASSVEGLAYEQYF. The CDR3 region has the DNA TGTGCCAGCAGCGTAGAGGGTCTAGCCTACGAGCAGTACTTC.

Worth noting for this clonotype: The junction departs from the called germline gene at one end, perhaps through a read error. The CDR3 loop is CASSAPNTDTQSF. The CDR3, as DNA: TGCGCCAGCAGCGCACCCAATACAGATACGCAGTCTTTT. The chain recombines TRBV10-1 with TRBJ2-3; no clear D. The CDR3 runs to 13 residues. Germline-derived CDR1 and CDR2 are WNHNN and SYGVQD (reference sequence).

This clonotype came up many times. This chain uses TRBV20-1 with TRBJ2-3; a weak D match, TRBD2 (5 bases). Trimming took 4 bases from V and 4 from J, leaving 15 bases between them. The CDR3 is 14 amino acids. From germline, CDR1 is DFQATT and CDR2 SNEGSKA (reference sequence). The CDR3 protein is CSAMGVRTADTQYF. As DNA, the CDR3 is TGCAGTGCTATGGGAGTGAGGACCGCAGATACGCAGTATTTT.

This clonotype showed up many times. V and J are TRBV7-2 and TRBJ2-2; D is ambiguous. The CDR3 is 16 residues long. The germline CDR1 and CDR2 sequences are SGHTA and FQGNSA. Deletions cut 4 bases from V and 7 bases from J, with 19 bases between. CDR3 sequence: CASSSISAINGGELFF. For the CDR3, the DNA is TGTGCCAGCAGCTCCATAAGCGCGATTAACGGCGGGGAGCTGTTTTTT.

There are many counts of this clonotype. The chain links TRBV24-1 to TRBJ2-3, with 8 bases aligning to TRBD1. Germline V lookup: CDR1 KGHDR, CDR2 SFDVKD. The CDR3 runs to 14 residues. The J segment lost 0 bases and the V segment lost 10 bases, leaving 5 bases of the junction unmatched. Here the CDR3 reads CATEDRASTDTQYF. The CDR3 DNA reads as TGTGCCACAGAGGACAGGGCAAGCACAGATACGCAGTATTTT.

This clonotype appeared many times. This chain uses TRBV11-2 with TRBJ1-1, with a tentative D call TRBD1 (5 bases). The V and J ends lost 1 base and 3 bases respectively, with 9 bases between them. The germline V gene has CDR1 SGHAT and CDR2 FQNNGV. The CDR3 loop spans 14 amino acids. The CDR3 loop is CASSLGQGYTEAFF. The CDR3 DNA sequence: TGTGCCAGCAGCTTAGGTCAGGGATACACTGAAGCTTTCTTT.

This chain uses TRBV6-1 with TRBJ1-5; no reliable D call. CDR3 length: 15 residues. V gave up 6 bases and J gave up 4 bases, with 16 bases separating them. Germline values: CDR1 MNHNS, CDR2 SASEGT. The CDR3 bases are TGTGCCAGCAGGTGGGAACAACTGCATAATCAGCCCCAGCATTTT. This sequence encodes CASRWEQLHNQPQHF.

This clonotype was seen only a few times. The rearrangement links TRBV7-8 to TRBJ1-5; 7 nucleotides agree with TRBD1. The J segment lost 7 bases and the V segment lost 10 bases, leaving 10 bases of the junction unmatched. Germline V CDR1 and CDR2: SGHVS, FQNEAQ. The CDR3 is made up of 13 amino acids. The CDR3 bases are TGTGCCAATCCAAGGGGGCTGGGACAGCCCCAGCATTTT. It specifies CANPRGLGQPQHF.

V is TRBV28 and J is TRBJ2-7; D possibly corresponds to TRBD1 (5 bases). The length of the CDR3 is 14 residues. The ends were cut back, 4 bases at V and 4 bases at J, with 14 bases in the middle. From germline, CDR1 is MDHEN and CDR2 SYDVKM. Here the CDR3 DNA reads TGTGCCAGCAGTTCCTTCGACAGTTTTTACGAGCAGTACTTC. This codes for CASSSFDSFYEQYF. Full variable domain (remainder filled in from reference TRBV28 and TRBJ2-7): DVKVTQSSRYLVKRTGEKVFLECVQDMDHENMFWYRQDPGLGLRLIYFSYDVKMKEKGDIPEGYSVSREKKERFSLILESASTNQTSMYLCASSSFDSFYEQYFGPGTRLTVT.

The sample holds many counts of this clonotype. The chain has TRBV29-1 and TRBJ1-1; 9 nucleotides match TRBD1. Germline trimming cut 6 bases from V and 4 bases from J; bases unmatched to any gene: 6. The CDR3 totals 13 residues. Germline V lookup: CDR1 SQVTM, CDR2 ANQGSEA. In nucleotides, the CDR3 is TGCAGCGTGCCAGGACAGGGGCGCACTGAAGCTTTCTTT. Protein: CSVPGQGRTEAFF.

Concerning this clonotype: A much larger clone differs by one base, so this may be a read error. The rearrangement joins TRBV24-1 to TRBJ2-3, with 7 bases lining up with TRBD1. J lost 0 bases, V lost 7 bases, and 0 bases had no gene match. The CDR3 is 13 residues long. Germline V CDR1 and CDR2: KGHDR, SFDVKD. The CDR3 DNA sequence: TGTGCCACCAGGACAGGGAGCACAGATACGCAGTATTTT. Amino acid sequence: CATRTGSTDTQYF.

This clonotype was picked up many times. The rearrangement links TRBV6-5 to TRBJ2-5; TRBD2 matches 7 bases. Germline CDR1 is MNHEY and CDR2 is SVGAGI. Losses at the gene ends were 2 bases for V and 13 bases for J; bases not matched to a gene: 10. The CDR3 is made up of 13 amino acids. The CDR3 bases are TGTGCCAGCAGTTACGGCGGGAGTGGTTGGTTGTACTTC. Residues: CASSYGGSGWLYF.

This clonotype was observed at least ten times. V is TRBV7-9 and J is TRBJ2-1; TRBD1 matches at 7 bases. CDR1 and CDR2 (germline): SEHNR, FQNEAQ (reference sequence). The CDR3 has 14 amino acids. V gave up 5 bases and J gave up 6 bases; unmatched junction bases: 7. CDR3 DNA: TGTGCCAGCAGCAACCGGGACAGACGCAATGAGCAGTTCTTC. Its protein is CASSNRDRRNEQFF.

Ten or more counts support this clonotype. J is TRBJ2-5 and V is TRBV6-1, with D unresolved. In germline, CDR1 is MNHNS, CDR2 SASEGT. The length of the CDR3 is 15 residues. The V end was cut by 4 bases, the J end by 1 base, with 13 bases between. The CDR3 reads CASSGEHIPQETQYF. Written as DNA, the CDR3 is TGTGCCAGCAGTGGAGAGCACATCCCCCAAGAGACCCAGTACTTC.